This passage covers 29 T cell receptor beta chains from one sample sequenced in a study of T cell repertoires in cytomegalovirus infection. MiXCR, applied by TCRdb to the reads, yields one record per CDR3 protein. Counted here are 60,000 to 85,000 distinct CDR3 sequences, under 25% occurring once; the ten biggest clones make up 60% to 80%. Their target antigens are unknown. The sequenced material came from PBMCs, sequenced either directly or after in vitro stimulation (not recorded which). The receptors come from a human donor in good health (CMV status not recorded). Some clones in this sample may be carry-over from other donors' samples.

This clonotype showed up many times. The CDR3 loop is CASSFSGDSNQPQHF. The CDR3 coding sequence is TGTGCCAGCAGCTTTTCGGGGGATAGCAATCAGCCCCAGCATTTT. The chain links TRBV7-2 to TRBJ1-5; maybe TRBD1 (5 bases). V was clipped by 3 bases and J by 0 bases, with 9 bases between them. Germline V gene lookup returns CDR1 SGHTA and CDR2 FQGNSA. The CDR3 extends over 15 amino acids.

V gene TRBV28 combines with J gene TRBJ1-1; 7 bases match TRBD1. The germline V gene has CDR1 MDHEN and CDR2 SYDVKM. With 5 bases clipped from V and 4 bases from J, the junction kept 4 bases outside the gene matches. This CDR3 is 13 amino acids long. The DNA of the CDR3 is TGTGCCAGCAGTCTACAGGGGTCCACTGAAGCTTTCTTT. Protein sequence: CASSLQGSTEAFF.

This clonotype showed up many times. The V and J genes are TRBV7-2 and TRBJ1-3, with 8 bases aligning to TRBD1. Looked up from germline, CDR1 is SGHTA and CDR2 is FQGNSA. The CDR3 is made up of 18 amino acids. J gave up 4 bases and V 0 bases, and 11 bases lay outside the gene matches. The CDR3: CASSLAKTGAFAGNTIYF. The CDR3 DNA sequence: TGTGCCAGCAGCTTAGCAAAGACAGGGGCGTTCGCCGGAAACACCATATATTTT.

This sequence joins TRBV24-1 and TRBJ1-4; D is unresolved. The CDR3 runs to 15 residues. Trimming took off 6 bases at V and 6 bases at J, with 16 bases between the two ends. Germline values: CDR1 KGHDR, CDR2 SFDVKD. The CDR3 region has the DNA TGTGCCACCAGTTCCCCAGACGGCCAAGATGAAAAACTGTTTTTT. Residues: CATSSPDGQDEKLFF.

This clonotype was detected a few times. The chain recombines TRBV6-1 with TRBJ1-5; D gene uncertain. Deletions cut 6 bases from V and 0 bases from J, with 15 bases between. Germline-derived CDR1 and CDR2 are MNHNS and SASEGT. The CDR3 length is 16 residues. DNA of the CDR3: TGTGCCAGCAGCGCTAGGAGGCGGGATAGCAATCAGCCCCAGCATTTT. Translated: CASSARRRDSNQPQHF.

The chain joins TRBV6-2 or TRBV6-3 to TRBJ1-5; D is uncertain. V was clipped by 5 bases and J by 4 bases, with 9 bases between them. The CDR3 extends over 13 amino acids. Germline V gene data show CDR1 as MNHEY and CDR2 as SVGEGT. The CDR3 DNA reads as TGTGCCAGCAGTATGGACGGGAATCAGCCCCAGCATTTT. This sequence encodes CASSMDGNQPQHF.

CDR3 bases: TGTGCCAGCAGCATCCGGACTAGCGGAACCACAGATACGCAGTATTTT. Amino acid sequence: CASSIRTSGTTDTQYF. The chain links TRBV6-1 to TRBJ2-3, with 10 bases aligning to TRBD2. Germline V gene data show CDR1 as MNHNS and CDR2 as SASEGT. This CDR3 has 16 residues. Trimming cost V 6 bases and J 2 bases; bases outside gene matches: 8.

This clonotype was recorded a few times. The chain carries TRBV24-1 and TRBJ1-5; possible D gene TRBD1, 5 bases. CDR1 is KGHDR, CDR2 SFDVKD, per germline. The CDR3 runs to 15 residues. V was pared by 5 bases and J by 1 base, with 11 bases between. The DNA of the CDR3 is TGTGCCACCAGTGTAGGGGTTGGGAGCAATCAGCCCCAGCATTTT. Encoded protein: CATSVGVGSNQPQHF.

The chain joins TRBV19 to TRBJ1-5; D gene uncertain. The CDR3 is made up of 13 amino acids. Trimming cost V 4 bases and J 9 bases, with 13 bases left between them. Germline lookup yields CDR1 LNHDA and CDR2 SQIVND (reference sequence). DNA for the CDR3: TGTGCCAGTAGTACGCCCGGATTTGGGCCCCAGCATTTT. Encoded protein: CASSTPGFGPQHF. Together with reference TRBV19 and TRBJ1-5, the CDR3 gives the full variable domain: DGGITQSPKYLFRKEGQNVTLSCEQNLNHDAMYWYRQDPGQGLRLIYYSQIVNDFQKGDIAEGYSVSREKKESFPLTVTSAQKNPTAFYLCASSTPGFGPQHFGDGTRLSIL.

This chain connects TRBV6-6 to TRBJ2-1, with 10 bases that match TRBD2. Per germline, CDR1 MNHNY and CDR2 SVGAGI (reference sequence). J was trimmed by 9 bases and V by 5 bases; bases with no gene match: 13. The CDR3 covers 16 residues. The CDR3 DNA reads as TGTGCCAGCAGTCCTAGCGGGAGTAGTGAGTGGGGTGAGCAGTTCTTC. Residues: CASSPSGSSEWGEQFF.

This clonotype was picked up a small number of times. V usage is TRBV7-2 and J usage is TRBJ2-3; D might be TRBD1 or TRBD2, each matching 5 bases. The ends were cut back, 2 bases at V and 0 bases at J, with 12 bases in the middle. This CDR3 is 16 amino acids long. Germline V gene lookup returns CDR1 SGHTA and CDR2 FQGNSA. CDR3 sequence: CASSLSLGVSTDTQYF. The CDR3 nucleotides read TGTGCCAGCAGCTTAAGTCTGGGGGTTAGCACAGATACGCAGTATTTT.

This clonotype was counted at least ten times. This sequence joins TRBV7-2 and TRBJ2-5; D is perhaps TRBD1 (5 bases). V was trimmed by 2 bases and J by 4 bases, leaving 17 bases between them. The CDR3 totals 16 residues. The germline gives CDR1 SGHTA, CDR2 FQGNSA. The CDR3 reads CASSLSWSQGGETQYF. In DNA form, the CDR3 reads TGTGCCAGCAGCTTATCCTGGAGCCAGGGCGGAGAGACCCAGTACTTC.

This clonotype was seen a few times. V usage is TRBV11-2 and J usage is TRBJ2-5; D unresolved. Germline values: CDR1 SGHAT, CDR2 FQNNGV. CDR3 length equals 13 residues. V was trimmed by 3 bases and J by 1 base, leaving 6 bases between them. CDR3 nucleotides: TGTGCCAGCAGCTTTTCCACCCAAGAGACCCAGTACTTC. This translates into CASSFSTQETQYF.

This clonotype showed up just a few times. The chain carries TRBV7-2 and TRBJ2-3, with a weak D call TRBD1 (5 bases). This CDR3 spans 15 amino acids. Trimming cost V 2 bases and J 1 base, with 10 bases left between them. Germline CDR1 is SGHTA and CDR2 is FQGNSA. The CDR3 region has the DNA TGTGCCAGCAGCTTATATCAGGGTGGCACAGATACGCAGTATTTT. Translated, it gives CASSLYQGGTDTQYF.

This clonotype was counted at least ten times. The chain links TRBV3-1 to TRBJ1-2; D call uncertain. The CDR3 runs to 13 residues. Germline V gene sequence: CDR1 LGHDT, CDR2 YNNKEL (reference sequence). V was cut by 4 bases and J by 7 bases, with 13 bases left in between. This chain's CDR3 is CASSPDLRAGYTF. CDR3 sequence (DNA): TGTGCCAGCAGCCCGGACCTTCGAGCTGGCTACACCTTC.

This clonotype was counted a few times. This chain's CDR3 is CSIQTANTEAFF. CDR3 coding DNA: TGCAGCATTCAGACGGCGAACACTGAAGCTTTCTTT. J is TRBJ1-1 and V is TRBV29-1; no reliable D call. V gave up 8 bases and J gave up 1 base, with 11 bases separating them. Germline CDR1 and CDR2: SQVTM and ANQGSEA. The CDR3 extends over 12 amino acids.

V and J are TRBV12-3 or TRBV12-4 and TRBJ2-3; D is uncertain. The CDR3 runs 14 residues. V was trimmed by 5 bases and J by 1 base, leaving 10 bases between them. The CDR3 reads CASSPQLGTDTQYF. CDR3 DNA sequence: TGTGCCAGCAGTCCCCAGTTGGGCACAGATACGCAGTATTTT.

This clonotype has more than one count but fewer than ten. This chain connects TRBV6-5 to TRBJ2-1; 9 bases are a match to TRBD2. CDR1 and CDR2 from the germline V gene are MNHEY and SVGAGI. The CDR3 covers 16 residues. Unmatched junction bases numbered 8, after V lost 0 bases and J lost 8 bases. CDR3 amino acids: CASSYSLAGRVDEQFF. CDR3 DNA sequence: TGTGCCAGCAGTTACTCTCTAGCGGGGAGGGTGGATGAGCAGTTCTTC.

V gene TRBV7-9 combines with J gene TRBJ2-1; unclear D gene. Trimming removed 6 bases at V and 1 base at J, with 7 bases between. The CDR3 covers 13 residues. Germline V gene sequence: CDR1 SEHNR, CDR2 FQNEAQ (reference sequence). This chain's CDR3 is CASSQESYNEQFF. CDR3 bases: TGTGCCAGCAGTCAAGAGTCCTACAATGAGCAGTTCTTC.

The chain carries TRBV29-1 and TRBJ2-1; weak D call: TRBD1 (6 bases). The germline CDR1 and CDR2 sequences are SQVTM and ANQGSEA. V was pared by 7 bases and J by 6 bases, with 16 bases between. This CDR3 is built from 13 residues. In nucleotides, the CDR3 is TGCAGCGCTACAGGGAGAGTGAGCAATGAGCAGTTCTTC. Translating gives CSATGRVSNEQFF.

V gene TRBV24-1 combines with J gene TRBJ2-3; 8 bases map to TRBD1. The germline gives CDR1 KGHDR, CDR2 SFDVKD. The CDR3 sequence is 17 residues long. J was trimmed by 1 base and V by 2 bases; bases with no gene match: 7. CDR3 in amino acids: CATSDSKTGAGTDTQYF. In nucleotides, the CDR3 is TGTGCCACCAGTGATTCAAAGACAGGGGCCGGCACAGATACGCAGTATTTT.

J is TRBJ2-5 and V is TRBV6-6; D call uncertain. The CDR3 sequence is 14 residues long. The germline CDR1 and CDR2 sequences are MNHNY and SVGAGI (reference sequence). Trimming left V 2 bases short and J 1 base short, with 8 bases between. The CDR3 DNA is TGTGCCAGCAGTTACGATACAATCCAAGAGACCCAGTACTTC. Translated: CASSYDTIQETQYF.

The chain is built from TRBV12-3 or TRBV12-4 and TRBJ2-7; perhaps TRBD1 as D (5 bases). V was pared by 8 bases and J by 0 bases, with 11 bases between. The CDR3 covers 13 residues. CDR3 sequence: CASQTVNSYEQYF. The CDR3 region has the DNA TGTGCCAGCCAGACAGTTAACTCCTACGAGCAGTACTTC.

The chain employs TRBV6-2 or TRBV6-3 and TRBJ2-1, with D tentatively TRBD2 (5 bases). The CDR3 is made up of 17 amino acids. CDR1 is MNHEY, CDR2 SVGEGT, per germline. V was trimmed by 0 bases and J by 0 bases, leaving 12 bases between them. As DNA, the CDR3 is TGTGCCAGCAGTTACTCCCGCGACCTAGCCTCCTACAATGAGCAGTTCTTC. Its translation is CASSYSRDLASYNEQFF.

This clonotype came up many times. The gene calls are TRBV7-8 and TRBJ2-1; maybe TRBD2 (6 bases). This CDR3 region has 16 residues. Trimming removed 0 bases from V and 4 bases from J, with 13 bases in between. Germline V gene sequence: CDR1 SGHVS, CDR2 FQNEAQ. DNA for the CDR3: TGTGCCAGCAGCTTAGCAGAGCGGGTACAGTACAATGAGCAGTTCTTC. Translating gives CASSLAERVQYNEQFF.

The rearrangement joins TRBV11-3 to TRBJ1-1, with no clear D. The CDR3 is 15 amino acids. V lost 0 bases to trimming and J lost 2 bases, with 10 bases between them. Germline values: CDR1 SGHNT, CDR2 YENEEA. The DNA of the CDR3 is TGTGCCAGCAGCTTAGAAGCAGACCCAAACACTGAAGCTTTCTTT. Protein sequence: CASSLEADPNTEAFF.

V and J are TRBV7-9 and TRBJ1-1, with 8 bases matching TRBD1. V trimming: 5 bases; J trimming: 6 bases; junction bases outside the gene matches: 8. This CDR3 comprises 14 residues. From germline, CDR1 is SEHNR and CDR2 FQNEAQ (reference sequence). The CDR3 bases are TGTGCCAGCAGCCAGGGACAGGTTAACGCTGAAGCTTTCTTT. Protein: CASSQGQVNAEAFF.

The rearrangement joins TRBV5-1 to TRBJ2-2, with TRBD2 matching 8 bases. V shed 0 bases and J 4 bases; nucleotides not matched to a gene: 2. Germline V CDR1 and CDR2: SGHRS, YFSETQ. The CDR3 consists of 15 residues. The CDR3 protein is CASSLDSGGTGELFF. CDR3 DNA sequence: TGCGCCAGCAGCTTGGACAGCGGGGGCACCGGGGAGCTGTTTTTT.

This chain joins TRBV20-1 and TRBJ2-7, with TRBD2 matching 8 bases. With 5 bases clipped from V and 1 base from J, the junction kept 7 bases outside the gene matches. The V gene's germline CDR1 is DFQATT and CDR2 SNEGSKA (reference sequence). This CDR3 has 14 amino acids. Written as DNA, the CDR3 is TGCAGTGCTGCCGGGGAGCGGGAGTCCTACGAGCAGTACTTC. This translates into CSAAGERESYEQYF.